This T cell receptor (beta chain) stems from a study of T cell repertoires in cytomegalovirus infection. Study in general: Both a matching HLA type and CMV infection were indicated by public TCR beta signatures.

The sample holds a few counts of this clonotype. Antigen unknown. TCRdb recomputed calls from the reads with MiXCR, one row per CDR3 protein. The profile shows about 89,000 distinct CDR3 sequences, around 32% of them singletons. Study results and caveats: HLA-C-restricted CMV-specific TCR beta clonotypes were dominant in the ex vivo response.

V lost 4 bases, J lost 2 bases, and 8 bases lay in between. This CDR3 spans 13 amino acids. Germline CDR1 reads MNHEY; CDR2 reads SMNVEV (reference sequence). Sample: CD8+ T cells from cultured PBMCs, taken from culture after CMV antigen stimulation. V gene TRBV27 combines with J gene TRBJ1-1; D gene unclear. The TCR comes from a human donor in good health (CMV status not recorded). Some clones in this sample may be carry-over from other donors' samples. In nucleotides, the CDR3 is TGTGCCAGCAGTTGGTTCCCTAACACTGAAGCTTTCTTT. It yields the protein CASSWFPNTEAFF.